The 6 T cell receptor beta chains below come from one sample, sequenced in a study of blood T cell repertoires in COVID-19. Measured with immunoSEQ multiplex PCR; TCRdb has only the in-frame clones, and not every one. The sample contains some 130,000 clones, just under 85% of which appear only once. Sequencing was carried out using peripheral blood. The receptor source for this set is a human donor in a cohort sampled during active COVID-19.

The V call is TRBV4-2, the J call TRBJ2-2; TRBD2 aligns across 7 bases. V dropped 3 bases and J dropped 0; count of bases not matched to a gene: 4. The CDR3 consists of 16 residues. CDR1 and CDR2 from the germline V gene are LGHNA and YNFKEQ. CDR3 coding DNA: TGTGCCAGCAGCCACGGGGGGACTGCGAACACCGGGGAGCTGTTTTTT. It specifies CASSHGGTANTGELFF.

The chain recombines TRBV27 with TRBJ1-2; D perhaps matches TRBD1 (6 bases). The length of the CDR3 is 14 residues. With 0 bases removed from V and 1 base from J, the gap between germline ends came to 6 bases. CDR1 is MNHEY, CDR2 SMNVEV, per germline (reference sequence). The CDR3 DNA sequence: TGTGCCAGCAGTTTATCGGACAGTAACTATGGCTACACCTTC. Translation gives CASSLSDSNYGYTF.

The gene calls are TRBV18 and TRBJ1-1, with 9 bases fitting TRBD1. V gave up 1 base and J gave up 5 bases; unmatched junction bases: 11. Germline loops: CDR1 KGHSH, CDR2 LQKENI. The CDR3 length is 17 residues. The CDR3 is CASSPRAGQGSRTEAFF. The DNA for the CDR3 is TGTGCCAGCTCACCACGGGCGGGACAGGGTTCTCGGACTGAAGCTTTCTTT. Together with reference TRBV18 and TRBJ1-1, the CDR3 gives the full variable domain: NAGVMQNPRHLVRRRGQEARLRCSPMKGHSHVYWYRQLPEEGLKFMVYLQKENIIDESGMPKERFSAEFPKEGPSILRIQQVVRGDSAAYFCASSPRAGQGSRTEAFFGQGTRLTVV.

The chain couples TRBV19 to TRBJ2-7, with TRBD1 identical over 7 bases. Germline V lookup: CDR1 LNHDA, CDR2 SQIVND (reference sequence). Germline trimming cut 8 bases from V and 2 bases from J; bases unmatched to any gene: 12. The CDR3 is 15 amino acids. CDR3 nucleotide sequence: TGTGCCAGTCGTTCGGGTAGGGGGCACCCCTACGAGCAGTACTTC. Translated, it gives CASRSGRGHPYEQYF. Complete variable domain (other parts from reference TRBV19 and TRBJ2-7): DGGITQSPKYLFRKEGQNVTLSCEQNLNHDAMYWYRQDPGQGLRLIYYSQIVNDFQKGDIAEGYSVSREKKESFPLTVTSAQKNPTAFYLCASRSGRGHPYEQYFGPGTRLTVT.

This chain links TRBV30 with TRBJ1-6, with no clear D. CDR1 and CDR2 (germline): GTSNPN, SVGIG (reference sequence). CDR3 length equals 15 residues. V lost 0 bases and J lost 5, with 11 bases in between. For the CDR3, the DNA is TGTGCCTGGAGTGTACGCGTCCCCCATAATTCACCCCTCCACTTT. It specifies CAWSVRVPHNSPLHF.

This chain links TRBV19 with TRBJ2-7, with 7 bases matching TRBD2. This CDR3 spans 12 amino acids. CDR1 and CDR2 (germline): LNHDA, SQIVND (reference sequence). Trimming at V came to 7 bases and at J to 7 bases, leaving 7 bases not matched to a gene. CDR3 loop: CASMGGECEQYF. The DNA of the CDR3 is TGTGCCAGTATGGGGGGGGAATGTGAGCAGTACTTC.